The 30 T cell receptor beta chains listed next were all sequenced from one sample in a study of PD-1 blockade in classical Hodgkin lymphoma. Method: immunoSEQ multiplex PCR; TCRdb's copy keeps in-frame clones and lacks some. The sample has approximately 93,000 clones; around 78% are singletons. Noted time point: cycle 4 day 1 (C4D1), after more than five weeks of nivolumab. Following autologous stem cell transplantation, relapse occurred in every patient, and exposure to brentuximab vedotin varied. The sequences come from peripheral blood mononuclear cells (PBMCs), collected before the fourth cycle of nivolumab. The receptors were gathered from a human donor with classical Hodgkin lymphoma.

The rearrangement links TRBV7-8 to TRBJ2-3; 9 bases agree with TRBD2. The V and J ends lost 5 bases and 4 bases, in that order; junction bases with no gene match: 10. The CDR3 contains 16 residues. Germline CDR1 reads SGHVS; CDR2 reads FQNEAQ. The CDR3, as DNA: TGTGCCAGCAGCACACAGGGCGGGGGGGAATCAGATACGCAGTATTTT. Protein sequence: CASSTQGGGESDTQYF.

The gene calls are TRBV10-3 and TRBJ2-3, with 7 bases fitting TRBD1. V was pared by 8 bases and J by 2 bases, with 4 bases of the junction left unmatched. The length of the CDR3 is 13 residues. Germline CDR1 is ENHRY and CDR2 is SYGVKD. The CDR3 reads CAIVGQPTDTQYF. CDR3 bases: TGTGCCATCGTGGGACAGCCCACAGATACGCAGTATTTT.

The rearrangement uses TRBV7-8 and TRBJ1-6; TRBD1 agrees at 9 bases. The CDR3 is made up of 17 amino acids. Unmatched junction bases numbered 9, after V lost 8 bases and J lost 1 base. Germline loops: CDR1 SGHVS, CDR2 FQNEAQ. The CDR3 region is CASGTGQGQSYNSPLHF. Here the CDR3 DNA reads TGTGCCAGCGGGACCGGACAGGGGCAATCCTATAATTCACCCCTCCACTTT.

The V and J genes are TRBV30 and TRBJ2-3, with 9 bases aligning to TRBD1. Germline lookup yields CDR1 GTSNPN and CDR2 SVGIG (reference sequence). V lost 3 bases and J lost 2; bases outside the gene matches: 6. This CDR3 comprises 15 residues. The CDR3 coding sequence is TGTGCCTGGAGCGCACAGGGGGCAGTCACAGATACGCAGTATTTT. Amino acids: CAWSAQGAVTDTQYF.

V and J are TRBV2 and TRBJ2-1, with 9 positions matching TRBD2. The ends lost 9 bases at V and 3 bases at J; junction bases unmatched: 3. From germline, CDR1 is SNHLY and CDR2 FYNNEI. The CDR3 contains 13 residues. This CDR3 reads CASASGDYNEQFF. CDR3 sequence (DNA): TGTGCCAGTGCTAGCGGGGACTACAATGAGCAGTTCTTC.

The chain is built from TRBV9 and TRBJ1-2; D possibly corresponds to TRBD1 (6 bases). Germline V gene sequence: CDR1 SGDLS, CDR2 YYNGEE. Trimming cost V 0 bases and J 5 bases, with 14 bases left between them. The length of the CDR3 is 15 residues. CDR3 nucleotide sequence: TGTGCCAGCAGCGTAGATCTTGGCAGGGGTTATGGCTACACCTTC. Its translation: CASSVDLGRGYGYTF.

This clone has only a few counts. This sequence joins TRBV5-4 and TRBJ1-1, with TRBD1 matching 7 bases. V lost 7 bases and J lost 4; bases outside the gene matches: 7. CDR1 and CDR2 (germline): SGHNT, YYREEE (reference sequence). CDR3 length: 13 amino acids. CDR3 residues: CASAYRGGTEAFF. DNA for the CDR3: TGTGCCAGCGCATACAGGGGTGGCACTGAAGCTTTCTTT.

This chain uses TRBV10-3 with TRBJ2-7; TRBD1 matches 9 bases. Germline lookup yields CDR1 ENHRY and CDR2 SYGVKD. CDR3 length equals 14 residues. Trimming at V came to 3 bases and at J to 6 bases, leaving 6 bases not matched to a gene. CDR3 DNA: TGTGCCATCAGTGAAATGGACAGGGGTTCCGAGCAGTACTTC. Protein product: CAISEMDRGSEQYF.

The V gene is TRBV5-6, the J gene TRBJ1-1; 10 bases align to TRBD1. The germline CDR1 and CDR2 sequences are SGHDT and YYEEEE. This CDR3 comprises 16 residues. With V trimmed by 5 bases and J by 3 bases, 10 bases remained unmatched. The CDR3, as DNA: TGTGCCAGCAGTCGAGACAGGGGGCGAAGGGACACTGAAGCTTTCTTT. Its translation: CASSRDRGRRDTEAFF.

The chain couples TRBV9 to TRBJ2-5; D may match TRBD1 or TRBD2 (5 bases each). Germline CDR1 is SGDLS and CDR2 is YYNGEE. This CDR3 has 15 amino acids. Trimming took 2 bases from V and 5 from J, leaving 16 bases between them. The CDR3 here is CASSVSSQWGETQYF. CDR3 in DNA: TGTGCCAGCAGCGTGAGTTCCCAGTGGGGGGAGACCCAGTACTTC. The full variable domain, in which reference TRBV9 and TRBJ2-5 provide the parts outside the CDR3, is DSGVTQTPKHLITATGQRVTLRCSPRSGDLSVYWYQQSLDQGLQFLIQYYNGEERAKGNILERFSAQQFPDLHSELNLSSLELGDSALYFCASSVSSQWGETQYFGPGTRLLVL.

The CDR3 coding sequence is TGTGCCAGCAGCCGAGGGGTCCCTCAGCCCCAGCATTTT. Protein product: CASSRGVPQPQHF. The V call is TRBV5-5, the J call TRBJ1-5, with D perhaps matching TRBD1 (5 bases). This CDR3 spans 13 amino acids. Germline-derived CDR1 and CDR2 are SGHKS and YYEKEE (reference sequence). The V end was cut by 4 bases, the J end by 6 bases, with 11 bases between.

With regard to this clone: Other DNA sequences within the sample encode an identical CDR3. The chain uses TRBV2 and TRBJ1-1, with D unresolved. Trimming shortened V by 7 bases and J by 0 bases, and 9 bases separated the two germline ends. This CDR3 comprises 13 residues. Germline CDR1 SNHLY, CDR2 FYNNEI. CDR3 in DNA: TGTGCCAGCATCCCAGATATGAACACTGAAGCTTTCTTT. Its translation is CASIPDMNTEAFF.

This clone came up once. The chain couples TRBV7-6 to TRBJ2-7; 10 bases are a match to TRBD2. Per the germline V gene, CDR1 is SGHVS and CDR2 is FNYEAQ. The trim removed 4 bases at V and 2 bases at J, leaving 5 bases unmatched. The CDR3 contains 15 residues. The CDR3 sequence: CASSSRTSGAYEQYF. CDR3 DNA sequence: TGTGCCAGCAGCTCCCGGACTAGCGGAGCCTACGAGCAGTACTTC.

The V and J genes are TRBV19 and TRBJ1-5; maybe TRBD1 (6 bases). V dropped 4 bases and J dropped 5 bases, with 21 bases sitting between them. This CDR3 has 17 residues. The germline gives CDR1 LNHDA, CDR2 SQIVND (reference sequence). Here the CDR3 DNA reads TGTGCCAGTAGTAAAATAGTGGGACATCAAAATCATCAGCCCCAGCATTTT. Translation gives CASSKIVGHQNHQPQHF. The variable domain in full, completed from reference TRBV19 and TRBJ1-5, reads DGGITQSPKYLFRKEGQNVTLSCEQNLNHDAMYWYRQDPGQGLRLIYYSQIVNDFQKGDIAEGYSVSREKKESFPLTVTSAQKNPTAFYLCASSKIVGHQNHQPQHFGDGTRLSIL.

The chain carries TRBV27 and TRBJ1-2, with D uncertain. Germline V gene lookup returns CDR1 MNHEY and CDR2 SMNVEV (reference sequence). Trimming stripped 0 bases from V and 3 bases from J, with 11 bases between. The CDR3 is made up of 15 amino acids. The CDR3 is CASSLSPGSYYGYTF. The CDR3 coding sequence is TGTGCCAGCAGTTTATCCCCGGGATCCTACTATGGCTACACCTTC.

The rearrangement joins TRBV27 to TRBJ1-2; tentative D call: TRBD1 (5 bases). CDR3 length equals 14 residues. V shed 1 base and J shed 2 bases, with 8 bases lying between them. Germline CDR1 reads MNHEY; CDR2 reads SMNVEV (reference sequence). The CDR3 nucleotides read TGTGCCAGCAGTTTATTGGCAGGGAACTATGGCTACACCTTC. Translated: CASSLLAGNYGYTF.

This rearrangement joins TRBV11-2 to TRBJ2-2, with D possibly TRBD2 on 6 matching bases. Trimming removed 5 bases at V and 6 bases at J, with 13 bases between. This CDR3 comprises 14 residues. Germline CDR1 SGHAT, CDR2 FQNNGV. The CDR3 DNA reads as TGTGCCAGCAGCCCTAGACTAGTTCCCGGGGAGCTGTTTTTT. Residues: CASSPRLVPGELFF.

The chain couples TRBV6-5 to TRBJ2-7; 8 bases are a match to TRBD1. The J segment lost 6 bases and the V segment lost 8 bases, leaving 12 bases of the junction unmatched. Germline V CDR1 and CDR2: MNHEY, SVGAGI. This CDR3 has 14 residues. Written as DNA, the CDR3 is TGTGCCAGCGCAACAGGGGGTGTTTTCGTCGAGCAGTACTTC. Translating gives CASATGGVFVEQYF.

This clone was seen only a few times. J is TRBJ1-6 and V is TRBV5-1; TRBD1 matches 7 bases. The CDR3 extends over 17 amino acids. The V segment lost 0 bases and the J segment 4 bases; nucleotides outside the gene matches: 7. CDR1 is SGHRS, CDR2 YFSETQ, per germline. DNA for the CDR3: TGCGCCAGCAGCTTGGAGTTGCCGGGACAGTATAATTCACCCCTCCACTTT. Translating it yields CASSLELPGQYNSPLHF.

The chain uses TRBV19 and TRBJ1-5, with D maybe TRBD1 (5 bases). CDR1 is LNHDA, CDR2 SQIVND, per germline (reference sequence). Between the trimmed V and J ends, which lost 3 bases and 2 bases, there was a span of 20 bases. The CDR3 runs 18 residues. CDR3 nucleotides: TGTGCCAGTAGTATCGAAAGGGAAAGGGGATATGGCAATCAGCCCCAGCATTTT. Residues: CASSIERERGYGNQPQHF.

The genes are TRBV19 and TRBJ1-3; no clear D. The CDR3 extends over 15 amino acids. Germline V CDR1 and CDR2: LNHDA, SQIVND (reference sequence). Trimming pared 5 bases from V and 0 bases from J, leaving 11 bases between. The DNA of the CDR3 is TGTGCCAGTAGTCGGAGGCATAACTCTGGAAACACCATATATTTT. Translated, it gives CASSRRHNSGNTIYF.

The chain recombines TRBV6-6 with TRBJ1-4; 9 bases fit TRBD1. Trimming at V came to 2 bases and at J to 5 bases, leaving 6 bases not matched to a gene. Germline V gene lookup returns CDR1 MNHNY and CDR2 SVGAGI (reference sequence). This CDR3 has 16 amino acids. The CDR3 region has the DNA TGTGCCAGCAGTTACCGCAGGACAGGGGAAAATGAAAAACTGTTTTTT. Its translation is CASSYRRTGENEKLFF.

This chain links TRBV27 with TRBJ1-1; TRBD1 matches 7 bases. This CDR3 has 13 amino acids. With 5 bases clipped from V and 4 bases from J, the junction kept 4 bases outside the gene matches. The V gene's germline CDR1 is MNHEY and CDR2 SMNVEV (reference sequence). The CDR3: CASSLNRGTEAFF. CDR3 nucleotides: TGTGCCAGCAGTCTCAACAGGGGCACTGAAGCTTTCTTT.

The gene calls are TRBV28 and TRBJ1-2, with D tentatively TRBD1 (5 bases). Looked up from germline, CDR1 is MDHEN and CDR2 is SYDVKM. Trimming shortened V by 4 bases and J by 4 bases, and 10 bases separated the two germline ends. The CDR3 is made up of 13 amino acids. CDR3 bases: TGTGCCAGCAGTTCCAGGGACCCCTATGGCTACACCTTC. Translated, it gives CASSSRDPYGYTF.

The V call is TRBV28, the J call TRBJ1-2; D possibly corresponds to TRBD1 (5 bases). Germline CDR1 and CDR2: MDHEN and SYDVKM. V lost 8 bases, J lost 3 bases, and 19 bases lay in between. The CDR3 contains 15 residues. This CDR3 reads CASVPSRGDYYGYTF. DNA for the CDR3: TGTGCCAGCGTCCCCAGCCGGGGGGACTACTATGGCTACACCTTC.

The rearrangement links TRBV7-8 to TRBJ2-2; TRBD1 aligns across 7 bases. CDR3 length: 15 amino acids. Losses at the gene ends were 3 bases for V and 8 bases for J; bases not matched to a gene: 9. CDR1 and CDR2 from the germline V gene are SGHVS and FQNEAQ. The CDR3 sequence: CASSFDRDARGELFF. CDR3 nucleotide sequence: TGTGCCAGCAGCTTTGACAGGGATGCACGAGGGGAGCTGTTTTTT.

This clone occurred once. This chain joins TRBV10-3 and TRBJ2-7, with D uncertain. Germline V lookup: CDR1 ENHRY, CDR2 SYGVKD. V was trimmed by 6 bases and J by 5 bases, leaving 8 bases between them. This CDR3 contains 11 residues. CDR3 residues: CAIRGWDEQYF. CDR3 in DNA: TGTGCCATCAGGGGATGGGACGAGCAGTACTTC.

This chain links TRBV28 with TRBJ1-2; D not resolved. The CDR3 runs 11 residues. V was cut by 6 bases and J by 2 bases, with 4 bases left in between. Germline lookup yields CDR1 MDHEN and CDR2 SYDVKM. This chain's CDR3 is CASRQNYGYTF. The CDR3 nucleotides are TGTGCCAGCAGACAAAACTATGGCTACACCTTC.

This chain uses TRBV7-2 with TRBJ2-7, with 7 bases aligning to TRBD2. Germline V gene lookup returns CDR1 SGHTA and CDR2 FQGNSA. This CDR3 has 14 residues. Losses at the gene ends were 3 bases for V and 4 bases for J; bases not matched to a gene: 6. CDR3 residues: CASSLGWGGYEQYF. CDR3 in DNA: TGTGCCAGCAGCTTGGGCTGGGGGGGTTACGAGCAGTACTTC.

V usage is TRBV7-2 and J usage is TRBJ1-2; D is perhaps TRBD1 (5 bases). Germline V lookup: CDR1 SGHTA, CDR2 FQGNSA. The CDR3 consists of 16 residues. Between the trimmed V and J ends, which lost 4 bases and 3 bases, there was a span of 18 bases. CDR3 protein: CASSSMGPQPHYGYTF. The CDR3 DNA follows: TGTGCCAGCAGCTCCATGGGGCCCCAACCTCACTATGGCTACACCTTC.